Shown below are 21 T cell receptor beta chains from a single sample sequenced in a study of neurological immune-mediated disorders. TCRdb redid the calling of the 5' RACE reads with MiXCR, one entry per CDR3 protein. The sample contains tens of thousands of distinct CDR3 sequences, more than 10% of which appear only once. Material for sequencing was PBMCs. The receptor set was obtained from a woman aged 60-70 years with HTLV-1-associated myelopathy (HAM/TSP).

At least ten counts were recorded for this clonotype. The chain has TRBV27 and TRBJ1-2; no firm D call. The CDR3 totals 14 residues. CDR1 MNHEY and CDR2 SMNVEV come from the germline V gene (reference sequence). The V end lost 3 bases, the J end lost 3 bases, and 11 bases lay between the germline ends. This CDR3 reads CASSFHGEDYGYTF. In nucleotides, the CDR3 is TGTGCCAGCAGTTTTCATGGGGAAGACTATGGCTACACCTTC.

This clonotype was observed at least ten times. The chain carries TRBV7-9 and TRBJ2-5; 8 bases are a match to TRBD2. V shed 0 bases, J shed 2 bases, and the junction held 5 bases outside the gene matches. This CDR3 contains 16 residues. CDR1 and CDR2 (germline): SEHNR, FQNEAQ (reference sequence). In nucleotides, the CDR3 is TGTGCCAGCAGCTTAGCGGGCACTAGCGGTCAAGAGACCCAGTACTTC. It specifies CASSLAGTSGQETQYF.

CDR3 sequence (DNA): TGTGCCAGTAGTATAGGTTCTCATGGACTCCTTAACTATGGCTACACCTTC. Protein sequence: CASSIGSHGLLNYGYTF. The chain has TRBV19 and TRBJ1-2, with D unclear. This CDR3 is 17 amino acids long. Germline lookup yields CDR1 LNHDA and CDR2 SQIVND (reference sequence). The V end was cut by 1 base, the J end by 1 base, with 16 bases between.

This clonotype showed up many times. The V and J genes are TRBV10-3 and TRBJ2-1, with D possibly called TRBD1 or TRBD2 (7 bases each). This CDR3 has 14 residues. Per germline, CDR1 ENHRY and CDR2 SYGVKD. The V end was cut by 1 base, the J end by 9 bases, with 13 bases between. The CDR3 reads CAISELTGRGEQFF. For the CDR3, the DNA is TGTGCCATCAGTGAGTTGACAGGGAGGGGTGAGCAGTTCTTC.

At least ten counts were recorded for this clonotype. The chain employs TRBV6-6 and TRBJ1-3, with D possibly being TRBD1 (5 bases). This CDR3 region has 14 residues. V lost 8 bases, J lost 3 bases, and 14 bases lay in between. Germline CDR1 MNHNY, CDR2 SVGAGI (reference sequence). The CDR3 DNA reads as TGTGCCAGCGAACCTGACAGTGATGGAAACACCATATATTTT. Its translation is CASEPDSDGNTIYF.

This clonotype showed up many times. The gene calls are TRBV20-1 and TRBJ1-2; D unresolved. Germline CDR1 and CDR2: DFQATT and SNEGSKA (reference sequence). The V and J ends lost 5 bases and 8 bases respectively, with 15 bases between them. The length of the CDR3 is 12 residues. CDR3 region: CSALTVAGGYTF. The CDR3 DNA reads as TGCAGTGCTCTGACCGTTGCCGGAGGCTACACCTTC.

The sample holds many counts of this clonotype. The V gene is TRBV7-2, the J gene TRBJ2-1, with 9 bases identical to TRBD2. The CDR3 totals 17 residues. CDR1 and CDR2 (germline): SGHTA, FQGNSA. Trimming at V came to 5 bases and at J to 2 bases, leaving 10 bases not matched to a gene. CDR3 loop: CASSPLSASGAYNEQFF. CDR3 DNA sequence: TGTGCCAGCAGCCCGCTGTCGGCTAGCGGGGCCTACAATGAGCAGTTCTTC.

J is TRBJ2-7 and V is TRBV7-2; TRBD1 matches at 8 bases. The CDR3 runs 15 residues. V trimming: 6 bases; J trimming: 0 bases; junction bases outside the gene matches: 7. Germline CDR1 SGHTA, CDR2 FQGNSA. The CDR3 region has the DNA TGTGCCAGCAGGTCATCCGGGACAGGCTCCTACGAGCAGTACTTC. Amino acid sequence: CASRSSGTGSYEQYF.

This clonotype came up many times. The chain joins TRBV15 to TRBJ2-6; D is possibly TRBD1 or TRBD2 (5 bases each). This CDR3 contains 15 residues. CDR1 LNHNV and CDR2 YYDKDF come from the germline V gene (reference sequence). The V and J ends lost 1 base and 2 bases respectively, with 6 bases between them. CDR3 sequence (DNA): TGTGCCACCAGCAGAGTGGGGGCTGGGGCCAACGTCCTGACTTTC. As protein: CATSRVGAGANVLTF.

This clonotype was seen many times. The chain combines TRBV5-1 with TRBJ2-7; D may be TRBD2 (5 bases). Germline assignment: CDR1 SGHRS and CDR2 YFSETQ. Trimming left V 4 bases short and J 5 bases short, with 19 bases between. The CDR3 is made up of 15 amino acids. The CDR3 here is CASSIGGPSINEQYF. The CDR3 nucleotides read TGCGCCAGCAGCATTGGAGGTCCTAGCATAAACGAGCAGTACTTC.

This clonotype was counted ten times or more. V and J are TRBV7-9 and TRBJ2-3; D gene ambiguous. The V gene lost 5 bases and the J gene lost 4 bases, with 10 bases spanning the gap. Germline values: CDR1 SEHNR, CDR2 FQNEAQ (reference sequence). CDR3 length equals 13 residues. CDR3: CASSRTAPDTQYF. The CDR3 bases are TGTGCCAGCAGCCGAACCGCCCCAGATACGCAGTATTTT.

This clonotype was seen many times. The rearrangement uses TRBV9 and TRBJ2-3; no firm D call. Germline assignment: CDR1 SGDLS and CDR2 YYNGEE. Trimming took off 4 bases at V and 7 bases at J, with 13 bases between the two ends. The CDR3 has 13 amino acids. The CDR3 protein is CASSSVGGNTQYF. The CDR3 coding sequence is TGTGCCAGCAGCTCAGTAGGCGGAAATACGCAGTATTTT.

The table lists this clonotype with many counts. The chain recombines TRBV5-1 with TRBJ2-7, with D possibly being TRBD1 (5 bases). The germline V gene encodes CDR1 SGHRS and CDR2 YFSETQ. There are 14 residues in the CDR3. V gave up 0 bases and J gave up 2 bases, with 9 bases separating them. For the CDR3, the DNA is TGCGCCAGCAGCTTGGAAGAGACAGCCTACGAGCAGTACTTC. This encodes CASSLEETAYEQYF.

This clonotype came up many times. This rearrangement joins TRBV14 to TRBJ1-4; D unclear. The length of the CDR3 is 16 residues. Germline V lookup: CDR1 SGHDN, CDR2 FVKESK. Trimming left V 0 bases short and J 8 bases short, with 16 bases between. The CDR3 loop reads CASSQDPLRAGEKLFF. The CDR3 bases are TGTGCCAGCAGCCAAGATCCGTTGAGGGCCGGGGAAAAACTGTTTTTT.

This clonotype turned up a few times. This chain links TRBV24-1 with TRBJ2-3; 10 bases fit TRBD1. V lost 4 bases, J lost 1 base, and 4 bases stayed unmatched. There are 16 residues in the CDR3. CDR1 and CDR2 (germline): KGHDR, SFDVKD. CDR3 sequence (DNA): TGTGCCACCAGTGAATCCGGGACAGGGGGCACAGATACGCAGTATTTT. Translation gives CATSESGTGGTDTQYF.

V gene TRBV4-2 combines with J gene TRBJ1-5; D might be TRBD1 (6 bases). The CDR3 has 15 residues. CDR1 is LGHNA, CDR2 YNFKEQ, per germline. With 1 base removed from V and 9 bases from J, the gap between germline ends came to 16 bases. The CDR3 region has the DNA TGTGCCAGCAGCCAAGTACCTGGAGGGGGGAGGCCCCAGCATTTT. It is translated as CASSQVPGGGRPQHF.

This clonotype was counted ten times or more. V is TRBV5-1 and J is TRBJ1-1, with TRBD1 matching 7 bases. The CDR3 extends over 15 amino acids. The V gene's germline CDR1 is SGHRS and CDR2 YFSETQ. Unmatched junction bases numbered 10, after V lost 7 bases and J lost 1 base. CDR3 sequence: CASGRGTDANTEAFF. Here the CDR3 DNA reads TGCGCCAGCGGCCGCGGGACAGACGCGAACACTGAAGCTTTCTTT.

Sample share makes this clonotype medium-sized (0.01 to 0.1%). The chain uses TRBV4-1 and TRBJ2-2; TRBD2 agrees at 11 bases. V shed 5 bases and J 7 bases; nucleotides not matched to a gene: 9. Per the germline V gene, CDR1 is MGHRA and CDR2 is YSYEKL. The CDR3 has 16 amino acids. Written as DNA, the CDR3 is TGCGCCAGCAGCACAATAGCGGGAGGGCCGATCGGGGAGCTGTTTTTT. Amino acids: CASSTIAGGPIGELFF.

This clonotype has at least ten counts. V is TRBV5-1 and J is TRBJ2-7; tentative D call: TRBD1 (6 bases). CDR1 and CDR2 from the germline V gene are SGHRS and YFSETQ. Deletions cut 0 bases from V and 5 bases from J, with 21 bases between. The CDR3 contains 17 residues. CDR3 sequence: CASSLEGGPAQGDEQYF. Here the CDR3 DNA reads TGCGCCAGCAGCTTGGAAGGGGGACCTGCCCAAGGCGACGAGCAGTACTTC.

This clonotype was seen ten or more times. V and J are TRBV12-3 or TRBV12-4 and TRBJ1-5; no clear D gene. The CDR3 has 15 amino acids. V lost 4 bases and J lost 0, with 10 bases in between. The CDR3 protein is CASSSPRVSNQPQHF. The CDR3 nucleotides are TGTGCCAGCAGTTCCCCCAGAGTTAGCAATCAGCCCCAGCATTTT.

This clonotype was seen repeatedly, ten times or more. This chain joins TRBV29-1 and TRBJ2-5; no definite D call. This CDR3 is built from 12 residues. From germline, CDR1 is SQVTM and CDR2 ANQGSEA. The V and J ends lost 7 bases and 5 bases respectively, with 14 bases between them. The CDR3 DNA is TGCAGCGCCTGCCCGCTAAGGGAGACCCAGTACTTC. Amino acid sequence: CSACPLRETQYF. Together with reference TRBV29-1 and TRBJ2-5, the CDR3 gives the full variable domain: SAVISQKPSRDICQRGTSLTIQCQVDSQVTMMFWYRQQPGQSLTLIATANQGSEATYESGFVIDKFPISRPNLTFSTLTVSNMSPEDSSIYLCSACPLRETQYFGPGTRLLVL.